This TCR beta chain was obtained from a study of T cell responses to AZD1222 COVID-19 vaccine. The CDR3 has 12 amino acids. The V gene lost 5 bases and the J gene lost 5 bases, with 10 bases spanning the gap. Germline V gene lookup returns CDR1 SGHNT and CDR2 YENEEA. The protocol was immunoSEQ multiplex PCR, while the TCRdb copy is restricted to in-frame clones and leaves out a portion. The sample yields 170,000 or so clones, less than 95% seen once. This clone was detected once. The sequencing here drew on peripheral blood, taken on day 0 of AZD1222 vaccination. The chain uses TRBV11-3 and TRBJ2-7, with D perhaps matching TRBD1 or TRBD2 (5 bases each). The sequence was collected from an adult in good health. CDR3 region: CASSGRGDEQYF. CDR3 DNA: TGTGCCAGCAGCGGCCGAGGGGACGAGCAGTACTTC.